The 28 T cell receptor beta chains in this list originate from one sample, sequenced in a study of post-analysis software for immune sequencing data. The antigens of these receptors remain unknown. Study conclusions and caveats: Four or five TRBV segments, including TRBV5-6, TRBV5-1 and TRBV20-1, were more frequent in patients than controls.

Unique molecular identifiers were carried by the TCR beta cDNA libraries. MiXCR, run by TCRdb on the PCR reads, gives a single entry per CDR3 protein. The profile covers hundreds of thousands of distinct CDR3 sequences, with approximately 59% appearing a single time and about 11% taken by the ten largest. What was sequenced was blood. All receptors come from a girl aged 2 to 10 with multiple sclerosis.

The rearrangement uses TRBV5-1 and TRBJ2-3; D possibly matches TRBD1 or TRBD2 (6 bases each). Per the germline V gene, CDR1 is SGHRS and CDR2 is YFSETQ. Trimming pared 4 bases from V and 8 bases from J, leaving 17 bases between. The CDR3 contains 14 residues. CDR3 nucleotides: TGCGCCAGCAGCCGTACCGACGGAGGGGGTACGCAGTATTTT. This encodes CASSRTDGGGTQYF.

This chain links TRBV18 with TRBJ1-4, with D perhaps matching TRBD1 (6 bases). The CDR3 runs 14 residues. V lost 3 bases and J lost 8, with 13 bases in between. From germline, CDR1 is KGHSH and CDR2 LQKENI. In DNA form, the CDR3 reads TGTGCCAGCTCACCGGGGGCCTCGAGGGAAAAACTGTTTTTT. Its protein product is CASSPGASREKLFF.

V is TRBV3-1 and J is TRBJ2-1, with 8 nucleotides matching TRBD2. The junction had 11 bases not matched to a gene; V was cut back by 4 bases and J by 15 bases. CDR3 length: 13 amino acids. CDR1 LGHDT and CDR2 YNNKEL come from the germline V gene (reference sequence). The CDR3 spells CASSPFREGALFF. The CDR3 DNA reads as TGTGCCAGCAGCCCCTTCCGGGAGGGCGCGCTGTTCTTC.

This rearrangement joins TRBV7-3 to TRBJ2-1; 10 bases line up with TRBD2. The J segment lost 5 bases and the V segment lost 5 bases, leaving 18 bases of the junction unmatched. This CDR3 has 19 amino acids. Germline CDR1 reads SGHTA; CDR2 reads FQGTGA. CDR3 amino acids: CASSLGLARESLSHNEQFF. The CDR3 nucleotides read TGTGCCAGCAGCCTGGGACTAGCGCGGGAGAGTTTATCTCACAATGAGCAGTTCTTC. The variable domain in full, completed from reference TRBV7-3 and TRBJ2-1, reads GAGVSQTPSNKVTEKGKYVELRCDPISGHTALYWYRQSLGQGPEFLIYFQGTGAADDSGLPNDRFFAVRPEGSVSTLKIQRTERGDSAVYLCASSLGLARESLSHNEQFFGPGTRLTVL.

The chain carries TRBV12-3 or TRBV12-4 and TRBJ2-1; TRBD1 or TRBD2 may be the D gene (5 bases each). Trimming removed 3 bases from V and 6 bases from J, with 9 bases in between. The CDR3 runs to 13 residues. The CDR3 loop reads CASSFGAPNEQFF. The CDR3 DNA reads as TGTGCCAGCAGTTTCGGGGCCCCCAATGAGCAGTTCTTC.

The genes are TRBV19 and TRBJ1-2, with 10 bases aligning to TRBD1. CDR1 and CDR2 from the germline V gene are LNHDA and SQIVND (reference sequence). The CDR3 is made up of 15 amino acids. V shed 3 bases, J shed 6 bases, and the junction held 7 bases outside the gene matches. In nucleotides, the CDR3 is TGTGCCAGTAGTATCCAGGGGACAGGGGTGGATGGCTACACCTTC. This encodes CASSIQGTGVDGYTF. Full variable domain (outside the CDR3, taken from reference TRBV19 and TRBJ1-2): DGGITQSPKYLFRKEGQNVTLSCEQNLNHDAMYWYRQDPGQGLRLIYYSQIVNDFQKGDIAEGYSVSREKKESFPLTVTSAQKNPTAFYLCASSIQGTGVDGYTFGSGTRLTVV.

The V gene is TRBV12-3 or TRBV12-4, the J gene TRBJ2-5; D is unresolved. The CDR3 contains 12 residues. Trimming removed 3 bases from V and 5 bases from J, with 7 bases in between. Written as DNA, the CDR3 is TGTGCCAGCAGTTTCCTCGTGGAGACCCAGTACTTC. Amino acids: CASSFLVETQYF.

The chain uses TRBV7-2 and TRBJ2-3, with D unclear. V was trimmed by 2 bases and J by 3 bases, leaving 15 bases between them. CDR1 and CDR2 (germline): SGHTA, FQGNSA. The CDR3 is 16 residues long. The CDR3, as DNA: TGTGCCAGCAGCTTAACTTCGACGTACCAAACAGATACGCAGTATTTT. Protein sequence: CASSLTSTYQTDTQYF.

A few counts support this clonotype. V and J are TRBV29-1 and TRBJ2-5; D is uncertain. The germline V gene has CDR1 SQVTM and CDR2 ANQGSEA. The CDR3 has 14 residues. V lost 6 bases, J lost 1 base, and 15 bases lay in between. As DNA, the CDR3 is TGCAGCGTCATACGAAATCGGGCCCAAGAGACCCAGTACTTC. This gives the protein CSVIRNRAQETQYF.

This clonotype has just a few counts. V and J are TRBV5-1 and TRBJ2-1; TRBD1 is a possible D gene (6 bases). CDR1 is SGHRS, CDR2 YFSETQ, per germline. The CDR3 length is 14 residues. V lost 3 bases, J lost 9 bases, and 16 bases lay in between. The CDR3 nucleotides are TGCGCCAGCAGCTCCGACAGGCTCCGTCGTGAGCAGTTCTTC. Amino acid sequence: CASSSDRLRREQFF.

This clonotype turned up a few times. CDR3 in DNA: TGCAGTGCGACAGGGGGTGGGGCCAACGTCCTGACTTTC. Translating it yields CSATGGGANVLTF. This chain joins TRBV20-1 and TRBJ2-6, with 9 positions matching TRBD1. The V gene's germline CDR1 is DFQATT and CDR2 SNEGSKA (reference sequence). The J segment lost 3 bases and the V segment lost 6 bases, leaving 0 bases of the junction unmatched. This CDR3 region has 13 residues.

The chain has TRBV29-1 and TRBJ2-1; D possibly corresponds to TRBD2 (7 bases). V lost 5 bases to trimming and J lost 9 bases, with 23 bases between them. The CDR3 is made up of 15 amino acids. Germline CDR1 reads SQVTM; CDR2 reads ANQGSEA. The CDR3 loop reads CSVPRGAIRKSEQFF. CDR3 nucleotide sequence: TGCAGCGTTCCACGGGGGGCTATTCGGAAGAGTGAGCAGTTCTTC.

V and J are TRBV29-1 and TRBJ2-3, with D maybe TRBD2 (7 bases). V was shortened by 8 bases and J by 9 bases, with 12 bases between the two germline ends. The germline V gene encodes CDR1 SQVTM and CDR2 ANQGSEA. The CDR3 length is 10 residues. This CDR3 reads CSFKGGTQYF. The CDR3 region has the DNA TGCAGCTTTAAGGGGGGGACGCAGTATTTT.

The table lists this clonotype with a count of one. This chain joins TRBV5-1 and TRBJ2-1; TRBD2 aligns across 10 bases. Per germline, CDR1 SGHRS and CDR2 YFSETQ. The CDR3 extends over 15 amino acids. The ends lost 0 bases at V and 8 bases at J; junction bases unmatched: 5. The CDR3 loop is CASSLDTSGAHEQFF. As DNA, the CDR3 is TGCGCCAGCAGCTTGGATACTAGCGGGGCCCATGAGCAGTTCTTC.

The chain employs TRBV12-3 or TRBV12-4 and TRBJ2-1; D unresolved. V was pared by 6 bases and J by 7 bases, with 10 bases between. The CDR3 is 12 amino acids. The CDR3 protein is CASSPWANEQFF. CDR3 DNA: TGTGCCAGCAGCCCCTGGGCGAATGAGCAGTTCTTC.

The V call is TRBV13, the J call TRBJ2-3, with 8 nucleotides matching TRBD2. Germline trimming cut 0 bases from V and 0 bases from J; bases unmatched to any gene: 5. Germline V CDR1 and CDR2: PRHDT, FYEKMQ (reference sequence). The CDR3 is made up of 17 amino acids. CDR3 bases: TGTGCCAGCAGCTTAGGGTCGGGGGGGCGCAGCACAGATACGCAGTATTTT. Its protein is CASSLGSGGRSTDTQYF.

The V and J genes are TRBV3-1 and TRBJ2-3; D assignment may be TRBD1 or TRBD2 (6 bases each). CDR3 length: 16 residues. Germline values: CDR1 LGHDT, CDR2 YNNKEL (reference sequence). V was clipped by 4 bases and J by 1 base, with 15 bases between them. The CDR3 DNA follows: TGTGCCAGCAGCCTAGGTCAAAGGGGGGGCACAGATACGCAGTATTTT. This sequence encodes CASSLGQRGGTDTQYF.

The J gene is TRBJ2-3, the V gene TRBV5-1, with D possibly TRBD2 on 5 matching bases. The CDR3 length is 14 residues. Germline V gene data show CDR1 as SGHRS and CDR2 as YFSETQ. Deletions cut 4 bases from V and 6 bases from J, with 15 bases between. CDR3 nucleotides: TGCGCCAGCAGCGAGGGAACCCCAAGTGATACGCAGTATTTT. Its protein is CASSEGTPSDTQYF. The variable domain in full, completed from reference TRBV5-1 and TRBJ2-3, reads KAGVTQTPRYLIKTRGQQVTLSCSPISGHRSVSWYQQTPGQGLQFLFEYFSETQRNKGNFPGRFSGRQFSNSRSEMNVSTLELGDSALYLCASSEGTPSDTQYFGPGTRLTVL.

This clonotype has just a few counts. V and J are TRBV20-1 and TRBJ1-2, with D uncertain. The CDR3 totals 13 residues. Germline V lookup: CDR1 DFQATT, CDR2 SNEGSKA (reference sequence). V dropped 1 base and J dropped 4 bases, with 10 bases sitting between them. The CDR3 coding sequence is TGCAGTGCTAGAGTCGGAGGACCCTATGGCTACACCTTC. It specifies CSARVGGPYGYTF.

The chain employs TRBV10-2 and TRBJ2-3; D tentatively reads TRBD1 or TRBD2 (5 bases each). The V end was cut by 10 bases, the J end by 0 bases, with 17 bases between. Looked up from germline, CDR1 is WSHSY and CDR2 is SAAADI. The CDR3 extends over 15 amino acids. CDR3 protein: CATLWQGPSTDTQYF. The CDR3 DNA reads TGCGCCACTCTCTGGCAGGGACCGAGCACAGATACGCAGTATTTT.

The chain has TRBV5-1 and TRBJ2-3; 8 nucleotides line up with TRBD1. This CDR3 region has 15 residues. J lost 5 bases, V lost 0 bases, and 5 bases had no gene match. Germline CDR1 is SGHRS and CDR2 is YFSETQ. CDR3 residues: CASSLAGGEVDTQYF. The CDR3 DNA sequence: TGCGCCAGCAGCTTGGCAGGGGGCGAAGTAGATACGCAGTATTTT.

The V call is TRBV30, the J call TRBJ1-2; 7 bases agree with TRBD1. Germline CDR1 GTSNPN, CDR2 SVGIG (reference sequence). Germline trimming cut 0 bases from V and 1 base from J; bases unmatched to any gene: 2. CDR3 length equals 14 residues. In DNA, the CDR3 is TGTGCCTGGAGTGTAGGGACAGTTAACTATGGCTACACCTTC. This translates into CAWSVGTVNYGYTF.

The chain uses TRBV12-3 or TRBV12-4 and TRBJ2-5; D is possibly TRBD2 (6 bases). V lost 5 bases, J lost 5 bases, and 18 bases lay in between. CDR3 length: 15 amino acids. CDR3 sequence: CASSPRTTTVETQYF. The CDR3, as DNA: TGTGCCAGCAGTCCGAGGACTACCACAGTGGAGACCCAGTACTTC.

A single count supports this clonotype. The junction and the germline gene differ at one end; a read error may be behind it. The V call is TRBV11-2, the J call TRBJ2-1, with D hard to call. CDR3 length equals 17 residues. The germline V gene encodes CDR1 SGHAT and CDR2 FQNNGV. The CDR3 is CASSLDAGLGTYNEQFF. The CDR3 coding sequence is TGTGCCAGCAGTTTAGACGCCGGGCTGGGAACCTACAATGAGCAGTTCTTC.

The V gene is TRBV6-1, the J gene TRBJ2-3; weak D call: TRBD2 (5 bases). CDR3 length equals 16 residues. The V and J ends lost 6 bases and 2 bases respectively, with 18 bases between them. Germline loops: CDR1 MNHNS, CDR2 SASEGT. CDR3 residues: CASRSMLADYTDTQYF. CDR3 coding DNA: TGTGCCAGCAGATCGATGCTGGCAGACTACACAGATACGCAGTATTTT.

DNA of the CDR3: TGTGCCAGCAGCTTCGGGGTTCGGACAGATACGCAGTATTTT. It specifies CASSFGVRTDTQYF. The chain employs TRBV7-2 and TRBJ2-3; D may be TRBD2 (5 bases). V was trimmed by 3 bases and J by 3 bases, leaving 10 bases between them. CDR1 is SGHTA, CDR2 FQGNSA, per germline. This CDR3 contains 14 residues.

The chain recombines TRBV2 with TRBJ2-2, with a tentative D call TRBD2 (5 bases). The CDR3 consists of 12 residues. CDR1 SNHLY and CDR2 FYNNEI come from the germline V gene. Trimming left V 6 bases short and J 4 bases short, with 6 bases between. In nucleotides, the CDR3 is TGTGCCAGCAGCGAGGGCACCGGGGAGCTGTTTTTT. Residues: CASSEGTGELFF.

This clonotype was seen more than once but under ten times. The genes are TRBV6-5 and TRBJ2-1, with D possibly being TRBD2 (6 bases). Germline V gene data show CDR1 as MNHEY and CDR2 as SVGAGI. The CDR3 is 14 amino acids. Deletions cut 5 bases from V and 2 bases from J, with 10 bases between. The CDR3: CASSRAGPYNEQFF. As DNA, the CDR3 is TGTGCCAGCAGTAGGGCGGGACCCTACAATGAGCAGTTCTTC.